The 31 T cell receptor beta chains reported below all come from one sample, sequenced in a study of blood T cell repertoires in COVID-19. Sequencing used immunoSEQ multiplex PCR; TCRdb keeps in-frame clones, though not all of them. Here the sample spans 180,000 or so clones, 78% being singletons. Source material: peripheral blood. These receptors all come from a woman aged 80 or older with active or convalescent COVID-19.

This chain joins TRBV4-1 and TRBJ2-7; 9 positions match TRBD1. With V trimmed by 4 bases and J by 3 bases, 4 bases remained unmatched. Per the germline V gene, CDR1 is MGHRA and CDR2 is YSYEKL. The CDR3 extends over 14 amino acids. In DNA form, the CDR3 reads TGCGCCAGCAGCCGGCCGGGACAGGGCTACGAGCAGTACTTC. Its translation: CASSRPGQGYEQYF.

This clone appeared once. This chain uses TRBV15 with TRBJ1-3; 7 bases match TRBD1. CDR3 length equals 17 residues. Germline V gene data show CDR1 as LNHNV and CDR2 as YYDKDF (reference sequence). Losses at the gene ends were 1 base for V and 0 bases for J; bases not matched to a gene: 6. The CDR3 spells CATSRALGQNSGNTIYF. The CDR3 DNA reads TGTGCCACCAGCAGAGCACTGGGACAGAACTCTGGAAACACCATATATTTT.

This clone was picked up one time. This chain uses TRBV5-4 with TRBJ2-7; tentative D call: TRBD1 (6 bases). The CDR3 covers 14 residues. V lost 6 bases and J 2 bases, leaving 15 bases between the germline ends. Germline V lookup: CDR1 SGHNT, CDR2 YYREEE (reference sequence). CDR3 sequence (DNA): TGTGCCAGCAACTATCAGGGGAGAACCTACGAGCAGTACTTC. Its translation is CASNYQGRTYEQYF.

V and J are TRBV4-2 and TRBJ2-3; TRBD2 matches at 12 bases. Per the germline V gene, CDR1 is LGHNA and CDR2 is YNFKEQ. The trim removed 1 base at V and 6 bases at J, leaving 11 bases unmatched. The CDR3 spans 18 residues. CDR3 coding DNA: TGTGCCAGCAGCCAAGCCCCCGCTAGCGGGGGGGCCAGGGATACGCAGTATTTT. Protein product: CASSQAPASGGARDTQYF.

On this clone: One end of the junction fails to match germline, which may point to a read error. The CDR3 DNA sequence: TGCGCCAGCAGTCATACTATTCTACGGGACAGGGTCTCCCAGGCCTATTTT. Translation: CASSHTILRDRVSQAYF. This sequence joins TRBV4-1 and TRBJ1-1; 9 bases are a match to TRBD1. The CDR3 runs to 17 residues. Per the germline V gene, CDR1 is MGHRA and CDR2 is YSYEKL.

This chain joins TRBV4-1 and TRBJ2-7; the D gene is possibly TRBD1 (5 bases). Trimming pared 4 bases from V and 2 bases from J, leaving 12 bases between. In germline, CDR1 is MGHRA, CDR2 YSYEKL. This CDR3 is built from 14 residues. This CDR3 is CASSPGPGTYEQYF. In nucleotides, the CDR3 is TGCGCCAGCAGCCCCGGGCCAGGGACCTACGAGCAGTACTTC.

The chain combines TRBV7-2 with TRBJ1-5, with D perhaps matching TRBD1 (5 bases). Germline CDR1 SGHTA, CDR2 FQGNSA. CDR3 size: 14 residues. Trimming shortened V by 3 bases and J by 4 bases, and 10 bases separated the two germline ends. The CDR3 sequence: CASSFFGGNQPQHF. The CDR3, as DNA: TGTGCCAGCAGCTTTTTCGGGGGTAATCAGCCCCAGCATTTT.

This chain links TRBV6-5 with TRBJ2-3; D is possibly TRBD2 (5 bases). V was trimmed by 7 bases and J by 4 bases, leaving 12 bases between them. The CDR3 has 13 amino acids. Germline V gene lookup returns CDR1 MNHEY and CDR2 SVGAGI. CDR3 sequence: CASNRSGPDTQYF. Here the CDR3 DNA reads TGTGCCAGCAACCGAAGCGGCCCAGATACGCAGTATTTT.

This clone was observed a single time. The J gene is TRBJ1-4, the V gene TRBV18; 9 bases are a match to TRBD1. There are 20 residues in the CDR3. Trimming took 3 bases from V and 2 from J; bases not matched to a gene: 16. Germline-derived CDR1 and CDR2 are KGHSH and LQKENI. CDR3 region: CASSPIDYRGPRATNEKLFF. The CDR3 nucleotides are TGTGCCAGCTCACCGATAGACTACAGGGGGCCCCGGGCGACTAATGAAAAACTGTTTTTT.

The V gene is TRBV3-1 (or the pseudogene TRBV3-2), the J gene TRBJ2-3, with D perhaps matching TRBD2 (7 bases). V shed 1 base and J shed 8 bases, with 16 bases lying between them. CDR3 length: 15 residues. Germline-derived CDR1 and CDR2 are LGHDT and YNNKEL (reference sequence). CDR3 loop: CASSQVSGGLSTQYF. The CDR3 coding sequence is TGTGCCAGCAGCCAAGTATCCGGGGGGCTATCTACGCAGTATTTT.

This chain uses TRBV9 with TRBJ1-1; no clear D. The CDR3 spans 14 residues. Looked up from germline, CDR1 is SGDLS and CDR2 is YYNGEE. V was trimmed by 4 bases and J by 4 bases, leaving 14 bases between them. The CDR3 region is CASSFIQVSTEAFF. DNA of the CDR3: TGTGCCAGCAGCTTTATCCAGGTTTCCACTGAAGCTTTCTTT.

The gene calls are TRBV4-2 and TRBJ1-2; D possibly corresponds to TRBD1 (6 bases). V was cut by 0 bases and J by 0 bases, with 14 bases left in between. The length of the CDR3 is 17 residues. Germline values: CDR1 LGHNA, CDR2 YNFKEQ. The CDR3 DNA sequence: TGTGCCAGCAGCCAAGAAAGAACCAGGGGAGCTAACTATGGCTACACCTTC. The encoded protein is CASSQERTRGANYGYTF.

The chain carries TRBV6-5 and TRBJ1-1; maybe TRBD1 (6 bases). Germline V gene data show CDR1 as MNHEY and CDR2 as SVGAGI. The CDR3 totals 13 residues. Trimming removed 2 bases from V and 6 bases from J, with 10 bases in between. The CDR3, as DNA: TGTGCCAGCAGTTACGGGAAGGGGGCTGAAGCTTTCTTT. Translation gives CASSYGKGAEAFF.

This clone was found a few times. This sequence joins TRBV4-3 and TRBJ1-1, with no clear D. This CDR3 is 15 amino acids long. Germline assignment: CDR1 LGHNA and CDR2 YSLEER. V lost 1 base and J lost 1, with 10 bases in between. CDR3 in DNA: TGCGCCAGCAGCCAAGGCTGGCGGTCGAACACTGAAGCTTTCTTT. Its translation is CASSQGWRSNTEAFF.

This chain connects TRBV24-1 to TRBJ1-5; D gene unclear. The V end was cut by 0 bases, the J end by 8 bases, with 10 bases between. Germline lookup yields CDR1 KGHDR and CDR2 SFDVKD. This CDR3 has 14 amino acids. CDR3 protein: CATSDLSGREPQHF. CDR3 DNA sequence: TGTGCCACCAGTGATTTGTCCGGCCGGGAGCCCCAGCATTTT.

This clone was found a few times. This chain links TRBV18 with TRBJ2-3, with D unresolved. The CDR3 covers 12 residues. Germline CDR1 KGHSH, CDR2 LQKENI. V gave up 1 base and J gave up 6 bases, with 5 bases separating them. The CDR3 DNA sequence: TGTGCCAGCTCACCACGGCTCGATACGCAGTATTTT. The encoded protein is CASSPRLDTQYF.

The V gene is TRBV28, the J gene TRBJ1-1; TRBD1 is a possible D gene (6 bases). CDR3 length: 12 residues. CDR1 and CDR2 (germline): MDHEN, SYDVKM. V lost 5 bases, J lost 11 bases, and 15 bases lay in between. CDR3 in amino acids: CASSQQGSGAFF. The CDR3 DNA reads as TGTGCCAGCAGTCAACAGGGCTCTGGGGCTTTCTTT.

A few counts support this clone. The chain couples TRBV27 to TRBJ2-1, with D tentatively TRBD2 (7 bases). Germline CDR1 reads MNHEY; CDR2 reads SMNVEV (reference sequence). CDR3 length: 15 residues. The V and J ends lost 1 base and 9 bases respectively, with 16 bases between them. The CDR3 bases are TGTGCCAGCAGTTTATTAAGGGGGGGCCTTGGTGAGCAGTTCTTC. Translation: CASSLLRGGLGEQFF.

As to this clone: One end of the junction does not line up with germline, which may come from a read error. The V and J genes are TRBV7-7 and TRBJ2-5, with D perhaps TRBD2 (6 bases). Germline CDR1 and CDR2: SSHAT and FNYEAQ (reference sequence). This CDR3 region has 16 residues. CDR3 DNA: TGTGCTAGCAGCTTAGGTCCGATGGAGGGGATTGAGACCCAGTACTTC. Translated: CASSLGPMEGIETQYF. Full variable domain (rest looked up from reference TRBV7-7 and TRBJ2-5): GAGVSQSPRYKVTKRGQDVTLRCDPISSHATLYWYQQALGQGPEFLTYFNYEAQPDKSGLPSDRFSAERPEGSISTLTIQRTEQRDSAMYRCASSLGPMEGIETQYFGPGTRLLVL.

The chain is built from TRBV2 and TRBJ1-2; D ambiguous. CDR3 length equals 14 residues. The germline V gene has CDR1 SNHLY and CDR2 FYNNEI. V lost 2 bases and J lost 7, with 14 bases in between. The CDR3 loop is CASSESVRVRGYTF. The CDR3 DNA follows: TGTGCCAGCAGTGAAAGTGTGAGGGTCCGTGGCTACACCTTC.

The J gene is TRBJ1-2, the V gene TRBV1. TRBV1 is classified as a pseudogene. The CDR3 length is 17 residues. CDR3 coding DNA: TGCACCAGCAGCAACCCACTTACCCCGGACCAGCGGGATGGCTACACCTTC. Amino acid sequence: CTSSNPLTPDQRDGYTF.

The chain is built from TRBV5-1 and TRBJ2-5, with a tentative D call TRBD1 (5 bases). Trimming stripped 4 bases from V and 1 base from J, with 11 bases between. The CDR3 is 14 residues long. The germline gives CDR1 SGHRS, CDR2 YFSETQ. Written as DNA, the CDR3 is TGCGCCAGCAGCCTGGGGCCCGTCCAAGAGACCCAGTACTTC. It specifies CASSLGPVQETQYF. Filled out from reference TRBV5-1 and TRBJ2-5, the complete variable domain reads KAGVTQTPRYLIKTRGQQVTLSCSPISGHRSVSWYQQTPGQGLQFLFEYFSETQRNKGNFPGRFSGRQFSNSRSEMNVSTLELGDSALYLCASSLGPVQETQYFGPGTRLLVL.

This chain links TRBV2 with TRBJ1-2; 7 bases match TRBD1. In germline, CDR1 is SNHLY, CDR2 FYNNEI. CDR3 length equals 13 residues. Unmatched junction bases numbered 5, after V lost 6 bases and J lost 4 bases. The CDR3 coding sequence is TGTGCCAGCAGGAATAGGGGGCTCTATGGCTACACCTTC. Protein sequence: CASRNRGLYGYTF.

This chain joins TRBV3-1 (or the pseudogene TRBV3-2) and TRBJ2-2; 7 bases match TRBD1. CDR1 is LGHDT and CDR2 is YNNKEL in the germline V gene (reference sequence). This CDR3 is built from 16 residues. V dropped 4 bases and J dropped 6; count of bases not matched to a gene: 11. In DNA, the CDR3 is TGTGCCAGCAGCCTTACCCCTACAGGGGTTCCCGGGGAGCTGTTTTTT. Its translation: CASSLTPTGVPGELFF.

The chain employs TRBV7-2 and TRBJ2-5, with a possible D match to TRBD2 (6 bases). Trimming left V 1 base short and J 0 bases short, with 12 bases between. CDR1 and CDR2 from the germline V gene are SGHTA and FQGNSA. The CDR3 is 16 residues long. The CDR3 spells CASSLGGGNHQETQYF. DNA for the CDR3: TGTGCCAGCAGCTTAGGGGGCGGGAACCACCAAGAGACCCAGTACTTC.

This clone has a handful of counts. The chain recombines TRBV4-1 with TRBJ2-3, with 11 bases identical to TRBD2. This CDR3 comprises 17 residues. V shed 3 bases and J 1 base; nucleotides not matched to a gene: 6. CDR1 is MGHRA, CDR2 YSYEKL, per germline. CDR3 bases: TGCGCCAGCAGCCACCAGCCGACTAGCGGGGGCACAGATACGCAGTATTTT. This sequence encodes CASSHQPTSGGTDTQYF.

The rearrangement uses TRBV5-1 and TRBJ2-7, with unresolved D. The CDR3 runs to 16 residues. V was cut by 4 bases and J by 5 bases, with 22 bases left in between. Per germline, CDR1 SGHRS and CDR2 YFSETQ. The CDR3 DNA is TGCGCCAGCAGCCCCTTTTCTCCTGAGGCACTCAACGAGCAGTACTTC. Amino acid sequence: CASSPFSPEALNEQYF.

V gene TRBV11-2 combines with J gene TRBJ1-3; D is uncertain. The germline V and J ends were trimmed by 0 bases and 3 bases, with 6 bases remaining between them. Germline CDR1 is SGHAT and CDR2 is FQNNGV. This CDR3 spans 14 amino acids. CDR3 DNA sequence: TGTGCCAGCAGCTTAGATGCAGTTGGAAACACCATATATTTT. It specifies CASSLDAVGNTIYF. Using reference TRBV11-2 and TRBJ1-3 for the parts outside the CDR3, the full variable domain is EAGVAQSPRYKIIEKRQSVAFWCNPISGHATLYWYQQILGQGPKLLIQFQNNGVVDDSQLPKDRFSAERLKGVDSTLKIQPAKLEDSAVYLCASSLDAVGNTIYFGEGSWLTVV.

CDR3 residues: CASSDFAALAKNIQYF. The CDR3 coding sequence is TGTGCCAGCAGTGACTTCGCGGCGCTAGCCAAAAACATTCAGTACTTC. The genes are TRBV2 and TRBJ2-4; D uncertain. The V and J ends lost 3 bases and 0 bases respectively, with 12 bases between them. The CDR3 is made up of 16 amino acids. CDR1 and CDR2 from the germline V gene are SNHLY and FYNNEI.

CDR3 nucleotides: TGTGCCAGTAGTATACAGGCGAATCAGCCCCAGCATTTT. This sequence encodes CASSIQANQPQHF. J is TRBJ1-5 and V is TRBV19; D uncertain. The CDR3 spans 13 residues. From germline, CDR1 is LNHDA and CDR2 SQIVND (reference sequence). V shed 2 bases and J shed 4 bases, with 6 bases lying between them.

This clone was counted only a few times. The V gene is TRBV5-5, the J gene TRBJ2-7, with D hard to call. Germline assignment: CDR1 SGHKS and CDR2 YYEKEE (reference sequence). V lost 0 bases to trimming and J lost 0 bases, with 7 bases between them. This CDR3 has 14 residues. This chain's CDR3 is CASSLAGSSYEQYF. The CDR3 coding sequence is TGTGCCAGCAGCTTGGCAGGAAGCTCCTACGAGCAGTACTTC.